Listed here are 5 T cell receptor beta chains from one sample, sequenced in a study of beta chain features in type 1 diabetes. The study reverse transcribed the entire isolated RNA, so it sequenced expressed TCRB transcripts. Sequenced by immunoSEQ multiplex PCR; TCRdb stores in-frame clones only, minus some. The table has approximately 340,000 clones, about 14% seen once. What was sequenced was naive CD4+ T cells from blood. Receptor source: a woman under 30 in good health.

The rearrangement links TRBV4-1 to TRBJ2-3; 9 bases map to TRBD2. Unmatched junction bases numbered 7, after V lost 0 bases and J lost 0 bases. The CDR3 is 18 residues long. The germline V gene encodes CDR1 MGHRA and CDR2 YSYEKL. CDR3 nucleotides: TGCGCCAGCAGCCAAGATAAGGGGCTAGCGGGGAGCACAGATACGCAGTATTTT. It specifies CASSQDKGLAGSTDTQYF.

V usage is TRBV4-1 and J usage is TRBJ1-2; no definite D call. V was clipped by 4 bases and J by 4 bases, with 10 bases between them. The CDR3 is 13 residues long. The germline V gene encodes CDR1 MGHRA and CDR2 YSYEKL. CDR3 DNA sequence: TGCGCCAGCAGCCCCTCGCAAGCCTATGGCTACACCTTC. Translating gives CASSPSQAYGYTF.

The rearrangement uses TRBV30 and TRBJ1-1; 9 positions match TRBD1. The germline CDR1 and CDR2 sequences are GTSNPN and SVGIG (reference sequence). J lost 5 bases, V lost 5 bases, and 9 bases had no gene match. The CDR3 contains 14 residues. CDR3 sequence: CAWRKNRGLTEAFF. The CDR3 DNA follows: TGTGCCTGGCGAAAGAACAGGGGGCTTACTGAAGCTTTCTTT.

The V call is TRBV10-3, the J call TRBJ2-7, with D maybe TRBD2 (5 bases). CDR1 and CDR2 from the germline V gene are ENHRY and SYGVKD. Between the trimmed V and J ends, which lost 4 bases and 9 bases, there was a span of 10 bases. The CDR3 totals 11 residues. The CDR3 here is CAISGERLQYF. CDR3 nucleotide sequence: TGTGCCATCAGTGGGGAGCGGTTGCAGTACTTC.

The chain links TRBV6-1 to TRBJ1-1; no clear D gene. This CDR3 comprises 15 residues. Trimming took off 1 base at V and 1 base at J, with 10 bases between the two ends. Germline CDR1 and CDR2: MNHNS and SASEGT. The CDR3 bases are TGTGCCAGCAGTGAAGGGGCCAGATGGAACACTGAAGCTTTCTTT. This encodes CASSEGARWNTEAFF.